Listed below are T cell receptor beta chains from one sample, sequenced in a study of T cells in Graves' hyperthyroidism and ophthalmopathy. One entry per CDR3 protein results from TCRdb running MiXCR on the multiplex PCR reads. The top ten hold 25% to 30% of the sample, which has about half a million distinct CDR3 sequences, roughly 16% seen once. The sequenced sample consisted of blood. These receptors were taken from a woman in her twenties or thirties with Graves' ophthalmopathy. CDR3s leave out the opening cysteine and the closing phenylalanine or tryptophan. A row's size may be missing; if present it is once, few, many or a size class.

j_call	v_call	clone_size	cdr3_aa
TRBJ2-1	TRBV27	.	ASSPGTAVYNEQF
TRBJ2-7	TRBV7-2	few	ASSISGAEQY
TRBJ2-5	TRBV12-3/TRBV12-4	.	ASSSPGLAARAQY
TRBJ2-3	TRBV5-1	.	ASKAGVSTDSQY
TRBJ2-5	TRBV18	.	ASSPGTSGSGQETQY
TRBJ1-4	TRBV18	many	ASSPVAARNEKLF
TRBJ1-6	TRBV7-9	few	ASSLGTVLDSPLH
TRBJ2-7	TRBV28	many	ASSTVHGTGLPYEQY
TRBJ1-5	TRBV2	many	ASSTTVSNQPQH
TRBJ2-7	TRBV10-3	.	AMSGTGLTYEQY
TRBJ1-6	TRBV30	many	AWLDIGSPLH
TRBJ2-2	TRBV7-3	.	ASSSGATTGELF
TRBJ2-3	TRBV4-3	.	ASSQDRATSGTQY
TRBJ2-7	TRBV27	many	ASSLRPSGAYSYEQY
TRBJ1-5	TRBV19	.	ASSMTDRVKNQPQH
TRBJ2-7	TRBV12-3/TRBV12-4	many	ASSLEAAGGGFSDEQY
TRBJ2-5	TRBV28	many	ASSAPGLGTGQETQY
TRBJ2-1	TRBV20-1	many	SAKPLAGDYNEQF
TRBJ2-3	TRBV5-1	.	ASSLDRVGTDTQY
TRBJ2-2	TRBV12-3/TRBV12-4	.	ASSPRLAGIKTGELF
TRBJ1-4	TRBV7-2	many	ASRLEHRGANEKLF
TRBJ2-5	TRBV24-1	few	ATSDSGQGRETQY
TRBJ2-5	TRBV10-3	many	AISESEWRLPMETQY
TRBJ2-2	TRBV19	.	ASSGDFNTGELF
TRBJ1-6	TRBV11-2	many	ASSLEPGASSPLH
TRBJ1-5	TRBV27	many	ASSWVGQSNQPQH
TRBJ2-4	TRBV20-1	few	SAIGTDLAKNIQY
TRBJ2-1	TRBV4-3	.	ASSLTGGYYNEQF
TRBJ2-7	TRBV6-1	.	ASSQEPSSYEQY
TRBJ1-2	TRBV5-1	many	ASSPVVGEGGYT
TRBJ2-7	TRBV4-3	few	ASSPGQVDEQY
TRBJ2-1	TRBV20-1	many	SATPPGRANNEQF
TRBJ2-5	TRBV27	few	ASGRERETQY